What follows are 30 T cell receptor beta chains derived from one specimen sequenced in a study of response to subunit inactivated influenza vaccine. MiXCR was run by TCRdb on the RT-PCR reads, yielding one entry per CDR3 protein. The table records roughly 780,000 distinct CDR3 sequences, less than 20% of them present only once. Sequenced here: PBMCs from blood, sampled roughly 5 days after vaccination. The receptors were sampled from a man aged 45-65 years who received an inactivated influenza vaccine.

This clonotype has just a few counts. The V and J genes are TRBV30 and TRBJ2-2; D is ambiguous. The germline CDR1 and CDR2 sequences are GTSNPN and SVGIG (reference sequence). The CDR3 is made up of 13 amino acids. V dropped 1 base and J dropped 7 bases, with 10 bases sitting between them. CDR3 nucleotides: TGTGCCTGGAGTGGTCAAGGGCACGGGGAGCTGTTTTTT. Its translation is CAWSGQGHGELFF. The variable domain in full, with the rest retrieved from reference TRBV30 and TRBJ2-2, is SQTIHQWPATLVQPVGSPLSLECTVEGTSNPNLYWYRQAAGRGLQLLFYSVGIGQISSEVPQNLSASRPQDRQFILSSKKLLLSDSGFYLCAWSGQGHGELFFGEGSRLTVL.

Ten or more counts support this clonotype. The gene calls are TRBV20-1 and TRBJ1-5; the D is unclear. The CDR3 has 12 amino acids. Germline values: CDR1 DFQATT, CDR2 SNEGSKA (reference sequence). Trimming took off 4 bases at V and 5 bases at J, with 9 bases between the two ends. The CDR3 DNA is TGCAGTGCTAAGGTGGCGGATCAGCCCCAGCATTTT. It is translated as CSAKVADQPQHF.

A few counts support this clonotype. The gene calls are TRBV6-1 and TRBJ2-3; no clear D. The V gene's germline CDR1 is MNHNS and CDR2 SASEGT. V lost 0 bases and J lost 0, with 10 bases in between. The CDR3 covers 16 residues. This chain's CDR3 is CASSEAVIFSTDTQYF. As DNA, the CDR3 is TGTGCCAGCAGTGAAGCGGTGATATTTAGCACAGATACGCAGTATTTT.

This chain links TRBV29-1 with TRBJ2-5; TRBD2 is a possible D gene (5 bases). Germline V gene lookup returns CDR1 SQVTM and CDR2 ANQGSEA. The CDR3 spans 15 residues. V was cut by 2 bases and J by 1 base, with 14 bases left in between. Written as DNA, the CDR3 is TGCAGCGTTGAAACTCTGGCGGGCGTCCAAGAGACCCAGTACTTC. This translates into CSVETLAGVQETQYF. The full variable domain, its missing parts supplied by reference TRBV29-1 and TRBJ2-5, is SAVISQKPSRDICQRGTSLTIQCQVDSQVTMMFWYRQQPGQSLTLIATANQGSEATYESGFVIDKFPISRPNLTFSTLTVSNMSPEDSSIYLCSVETLAGVQETQYFGPGTRLLVL.

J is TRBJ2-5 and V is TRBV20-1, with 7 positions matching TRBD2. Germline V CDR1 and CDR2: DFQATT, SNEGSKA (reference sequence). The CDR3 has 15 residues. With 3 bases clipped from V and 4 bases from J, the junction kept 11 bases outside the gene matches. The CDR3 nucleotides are TGCAGTGCTAGGGAAGGGGACTATGGGAGAGAGACCCAGTACTTC. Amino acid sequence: CSAREGDYGRETQYF.

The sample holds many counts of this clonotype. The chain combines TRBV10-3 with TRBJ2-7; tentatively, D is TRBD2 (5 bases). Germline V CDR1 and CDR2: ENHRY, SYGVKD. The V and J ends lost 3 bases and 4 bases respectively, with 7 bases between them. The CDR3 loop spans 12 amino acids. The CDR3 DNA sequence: TGTGCCATCAGTGACGGGGTATACGAGCAGTACTTC. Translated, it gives CAISDGVYEQYF.

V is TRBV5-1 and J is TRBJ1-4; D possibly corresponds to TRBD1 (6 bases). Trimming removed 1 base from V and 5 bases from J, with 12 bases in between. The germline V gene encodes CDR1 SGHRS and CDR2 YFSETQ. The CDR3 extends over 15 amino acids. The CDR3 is CASSLTQGKNEKLFF. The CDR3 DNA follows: TGCGCCAGCAGCTTGACACAGGGAAAGAATGAAAAACTGTTTTTT.

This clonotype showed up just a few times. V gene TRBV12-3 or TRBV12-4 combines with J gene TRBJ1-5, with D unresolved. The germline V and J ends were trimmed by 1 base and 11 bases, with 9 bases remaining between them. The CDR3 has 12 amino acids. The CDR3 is CASSLGGRTQHF. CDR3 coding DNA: TGTGCCAGCAGTTTAGGAGGGAGGACCCAGCATTTT.

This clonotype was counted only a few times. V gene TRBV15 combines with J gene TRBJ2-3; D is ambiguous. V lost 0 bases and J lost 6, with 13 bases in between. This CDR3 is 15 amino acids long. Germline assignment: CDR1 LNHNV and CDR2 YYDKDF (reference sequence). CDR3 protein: CATSRDVGSVDTQYF. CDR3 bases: TGTGCCACCAGCAGAGATGTGGGATCGGTGGATACGCAGTATTTT.

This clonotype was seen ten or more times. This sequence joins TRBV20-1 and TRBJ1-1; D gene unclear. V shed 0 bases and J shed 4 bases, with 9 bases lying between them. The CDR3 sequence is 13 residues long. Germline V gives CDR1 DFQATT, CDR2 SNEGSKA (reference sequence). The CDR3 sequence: CSARDLSSTEAFF. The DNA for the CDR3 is TGCAGTGCTAGAGATCTATCCAGCACTGAAGCTTTCTTT.

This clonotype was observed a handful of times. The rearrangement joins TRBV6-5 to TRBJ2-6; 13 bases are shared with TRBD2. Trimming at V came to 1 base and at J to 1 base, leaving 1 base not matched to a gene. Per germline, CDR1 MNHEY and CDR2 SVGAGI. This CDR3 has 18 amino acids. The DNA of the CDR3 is TGTGCCAGCAGTTACTGGACTAGCGGGAGATCTGGGGCCAACGTCCTGACTTTC. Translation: CASSYWTSGRSGANVLTF.

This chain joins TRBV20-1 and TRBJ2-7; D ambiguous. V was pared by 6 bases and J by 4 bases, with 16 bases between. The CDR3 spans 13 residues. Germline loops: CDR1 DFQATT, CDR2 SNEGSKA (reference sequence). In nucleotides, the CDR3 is TGCAGTGCCCCAGTGGGCTTGCTTTACGAGCAGTACTTC. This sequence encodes CSAPVGLLYEQYF.

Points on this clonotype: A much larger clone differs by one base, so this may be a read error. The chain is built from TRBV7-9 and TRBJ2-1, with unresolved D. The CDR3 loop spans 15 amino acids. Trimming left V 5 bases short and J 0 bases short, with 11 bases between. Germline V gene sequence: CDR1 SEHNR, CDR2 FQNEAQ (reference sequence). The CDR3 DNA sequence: TGTGCCAGCAGCCAGGACCAGAGCTCCTACAATGAGCAGTTCTTC. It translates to CASSQDQSSYNEQFF.

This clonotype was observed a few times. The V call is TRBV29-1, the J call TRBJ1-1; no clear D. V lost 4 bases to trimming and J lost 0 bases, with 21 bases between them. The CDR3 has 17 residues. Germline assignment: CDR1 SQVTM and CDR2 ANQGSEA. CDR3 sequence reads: CSVARMTFGDLNTEAFF. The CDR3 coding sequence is TGCAGCGTTGCCAGAATGACGTTCGGTGACTTGAACACTGAAGCTTTCTTT.

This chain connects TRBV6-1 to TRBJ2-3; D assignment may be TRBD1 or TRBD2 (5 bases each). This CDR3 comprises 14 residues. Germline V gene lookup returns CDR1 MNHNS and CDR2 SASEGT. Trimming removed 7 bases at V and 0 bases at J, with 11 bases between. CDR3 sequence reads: CASNRDPSTDTQYF. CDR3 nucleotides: TGTGCCAGCAACCGGGACCCCAGCACAGATACGCAGTATTTT.

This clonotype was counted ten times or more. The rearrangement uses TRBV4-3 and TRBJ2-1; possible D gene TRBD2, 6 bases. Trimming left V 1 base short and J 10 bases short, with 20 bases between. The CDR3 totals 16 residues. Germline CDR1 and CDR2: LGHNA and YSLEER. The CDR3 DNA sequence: TGCGCCAGCAGCCAAGCCGACGACGCGGGAAAGGTGGAGCAGTTCTTC. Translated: CASSQADDAGKVEQFF.

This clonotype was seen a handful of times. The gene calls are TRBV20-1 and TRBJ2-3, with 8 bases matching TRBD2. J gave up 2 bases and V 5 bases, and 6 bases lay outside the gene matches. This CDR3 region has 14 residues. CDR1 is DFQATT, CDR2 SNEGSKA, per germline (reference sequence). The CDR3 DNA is TGCAGTGCTTTTAGCGGGGCTTACACAGATACGCAGTATTTT. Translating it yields CSAFSGAYTDTQYF.

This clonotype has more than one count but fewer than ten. The CDR3 DNA reads TGTGCCAGCAGTTATCTCCGGGCCGGCGGTACAGATACGCAGTATTTT. Its translation is CASSYLRAGGTDTQYF. The chain combines TRBV12-3 or TRBV12-4 with TRBJ2-3; D is unresolved. The length of the CDR3 is 16 residues. Trimming left V 4 bases short and J 3 bases short, with 17 bases between.

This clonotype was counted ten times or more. The CDR3 sequence: CASSYSMWNEQFF. CDR3 nucleotides: TGTGCCAGCAGTTACTCGATGTGGAATGAGCAGTTCTTC. The chain links TRBV6-6 to TRBJ2-1; D unclear. This CDR3 is 13 amino acids long. Germline V lookup: CDR1 MNHNY, CDR2 SVGAGI (reference sequence). V lost 0 bases to trimming and J lost 7 bases, with 7 bases between them.

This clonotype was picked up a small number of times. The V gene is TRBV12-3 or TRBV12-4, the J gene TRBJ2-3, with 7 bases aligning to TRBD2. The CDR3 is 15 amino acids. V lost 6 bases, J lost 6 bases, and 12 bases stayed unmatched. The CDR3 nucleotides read TGTGCCAGCAGCCCAGTTGGGGGGGGATCTGATACGCAGTATTTT. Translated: CASSPVGGGSDTQYF.

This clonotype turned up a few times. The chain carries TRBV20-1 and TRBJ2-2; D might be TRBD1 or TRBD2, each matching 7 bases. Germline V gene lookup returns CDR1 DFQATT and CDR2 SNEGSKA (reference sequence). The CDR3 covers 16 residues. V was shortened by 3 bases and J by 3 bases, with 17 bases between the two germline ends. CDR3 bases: TGCAGTGCTAGGGGGGGGATGACAGGGTACACCGGGGAGCTGTTTTTT. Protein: CSARGGMTGYTGELFF.

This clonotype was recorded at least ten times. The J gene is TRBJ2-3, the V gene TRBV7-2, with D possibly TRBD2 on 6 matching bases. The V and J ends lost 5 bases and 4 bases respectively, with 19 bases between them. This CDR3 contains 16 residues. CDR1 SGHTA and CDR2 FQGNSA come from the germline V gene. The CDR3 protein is CASSPHLGRGADTQYF. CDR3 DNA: TGTGCCAGCAGCCCCCACCTCGGGAGAGGTGCAGATACGCAGTATTTT.

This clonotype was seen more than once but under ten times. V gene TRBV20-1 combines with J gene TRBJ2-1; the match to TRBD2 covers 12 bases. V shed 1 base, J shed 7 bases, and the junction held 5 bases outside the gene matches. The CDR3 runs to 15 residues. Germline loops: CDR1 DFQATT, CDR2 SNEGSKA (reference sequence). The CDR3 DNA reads TGCAGTGCTAGAGGTACTAGCGGGAGGAGGAATGAGCAGTTCTTC. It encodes CSARGTSGRRNEQFF.

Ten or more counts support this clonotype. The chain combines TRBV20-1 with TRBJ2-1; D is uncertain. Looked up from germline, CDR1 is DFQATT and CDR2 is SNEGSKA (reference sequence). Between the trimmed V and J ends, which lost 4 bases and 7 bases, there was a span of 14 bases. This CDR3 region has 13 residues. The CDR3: CSANRQHGNEQFF. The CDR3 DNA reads TGCAGTGCTAACCGGCAACACGGGAATGAGCAGTTCTTC.

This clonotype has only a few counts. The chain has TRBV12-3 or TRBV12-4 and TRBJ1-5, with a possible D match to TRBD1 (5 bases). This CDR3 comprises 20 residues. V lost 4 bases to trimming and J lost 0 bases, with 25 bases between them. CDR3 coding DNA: TGTGCCAGCAGTTCGCGCAACATCGGGACGGACCCGTATAGCAATCAGCCCCAGCATTTT. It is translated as CASSSRNIGTDPYSNQPQHF.

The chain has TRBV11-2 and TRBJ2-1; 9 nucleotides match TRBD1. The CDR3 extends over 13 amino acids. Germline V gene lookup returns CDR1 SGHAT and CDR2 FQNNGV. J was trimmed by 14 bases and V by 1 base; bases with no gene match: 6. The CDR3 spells CASSLGSGTGKFF. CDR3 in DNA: TGTGCCAGCAGCTTAGGCTCCGGGACAGGGAAGTTCTTC.

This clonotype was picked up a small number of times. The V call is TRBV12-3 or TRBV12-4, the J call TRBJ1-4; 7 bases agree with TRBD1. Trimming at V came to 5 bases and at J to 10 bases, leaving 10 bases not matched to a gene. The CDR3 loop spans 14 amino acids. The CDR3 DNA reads TGTGCCAGCAGTCCGACAGGGACCCAGGGAAAACTGTTTTTT. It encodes CASSPTGTQGKLFF.

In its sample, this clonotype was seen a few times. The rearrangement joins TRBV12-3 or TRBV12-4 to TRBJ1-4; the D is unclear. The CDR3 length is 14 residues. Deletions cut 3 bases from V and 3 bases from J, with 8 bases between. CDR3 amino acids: CASSLGIPNEKLFF. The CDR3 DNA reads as TGTGCCAGCAGTTTGGGCATCCCTAATGAAAAACTGTTTTTT.

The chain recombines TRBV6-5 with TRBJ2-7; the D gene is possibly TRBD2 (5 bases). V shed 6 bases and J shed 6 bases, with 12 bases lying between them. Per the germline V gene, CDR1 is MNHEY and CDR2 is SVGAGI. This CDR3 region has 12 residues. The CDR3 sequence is CASRDPAAEQYF. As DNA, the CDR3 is TGTGCCAGCAGGGACCCAGCGGCCGAGCAGTACTTC.

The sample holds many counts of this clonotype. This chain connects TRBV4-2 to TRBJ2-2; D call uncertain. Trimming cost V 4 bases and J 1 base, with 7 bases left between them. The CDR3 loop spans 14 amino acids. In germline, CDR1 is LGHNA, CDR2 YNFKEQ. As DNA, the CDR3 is TGTGCCAGCAGCCTCCGATTGAACACCGGGGAGCTGTTTTTT. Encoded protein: CASSLRLNTGELFF.